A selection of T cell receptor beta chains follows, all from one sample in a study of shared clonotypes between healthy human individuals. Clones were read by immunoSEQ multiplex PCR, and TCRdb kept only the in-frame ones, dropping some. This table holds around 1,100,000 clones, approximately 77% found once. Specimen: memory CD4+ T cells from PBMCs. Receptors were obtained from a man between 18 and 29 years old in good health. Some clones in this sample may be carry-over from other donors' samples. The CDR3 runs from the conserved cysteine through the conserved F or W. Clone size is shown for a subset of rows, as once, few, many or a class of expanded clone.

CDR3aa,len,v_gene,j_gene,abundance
CASSHGTSGGNTGELFF,17,TRBV4-1,TRBJ2-2,-
CASSLVSGHQETQYF,15,TRBV5-6,TRBJ2-5,-
CASSQDSGSFYEQYF,15,TRBV4-1,TRBJ2-7,once
CSAPHSYEQYF,11,TRBV20-1,TRBJ2-7,-
CASSGGYTDTQYF,13,TRBV11-3,TRBJ2-3,-
CSVVTQGATDTQYF,14,TRBV29-1,TRBJ2-3,-
CASSLGVGPNEQFF,14,TRBV7-3,TRBJ2-1,-
CASSIPGLNYGYTF,14,TRBV19,TRBJ1-2,-
CASSPGGGQANYEQYF,16,TRBV4-1,TRBJ2-7,-
CSARRDTQYF,10,TRBV20-1,TRBJ2-3,few
CASSLSGLGYNEQFF,15,TRBV11-2,TRBJ2-1,-
CASGAPDREITDTQYF,16,TRBV2,TRBJ2-3,-
CASTPAPGGRTGELFF,16,TRBV27,TRBJ2-2,-
CAWQPSGTFGSPLHF,15,TRBV30,TRBJ1-6,-
CASSLEFDEQFF,12,TRBV7-8,TRBJ2-1,-
CASSLRGSAGNTIYF,15,TRBV7-9,TRBJ1-3,-
CASSLAGADPYEQYF,15,TRBV5-1,TRBJ2-7,-
CASSQLGQETQYF,13,TRBV5-6,TRBJ2-5,-
CASSVATIGVAGGEQFF,17,TRBV9,TRBJ2-1,-
CASSEQDRGLFSNEKLFF,18,TRBV25-1,TRBJ1-4,-
CASTWLSGNTIYF,13,TRBV2,TRBJ1-3,few
CASSETPGTSGGTGELFF,18,TRBV5-1,TRBJ2-2,-
CASSLGGASSYNEQFF,16,TRBV7-3,TRBJ2-1,-
CASNLQGETEAFF,13,TRBV6-1,TRBJ1-1,-
CAVRGGSEQYF,11,TRBV6-1,TRBJ2-7,-
CASSVPDNEQFF,12,TRBV19,TRBJ2-1,-
CASSFVTVNQPQHF,14,TRBV7-2,TRBJ1-5,few
CASSVTSGEQYF,12,TRBV28,TRBJ2-7,-
CASSLVAGGADTQYF,15,TRBV7-9,TRBJ2-3,-
CASSRAGTGMGYTF,14,TRBV11-2,TRBJ1-2,-
CASSILTSGAYEQYF,15,TRBV5-1,TRBJ2-7,once
CASSARDSDNEQFF,14,TRBV7-2,TRBJ2-1,-
CASSQEGRTLSQFF,14,TRBV14,TRBJ2-1,-
CASSPRTGGQTNEKLFF,17,TRBV18,TRBJ1-4,-
CASSFIGTGVLGTEAFF,17,TRBV28,TRBJ1-1,-
CASSFHSGGNEQFF,14,TRBV28,TRBJ2-1,few
CASSPRGGQGPYEQYF,16,TRBV28,TRBJ2-7,-
CASSLSFLPMDEQFF,15,TRBV28,TRBJ2-1,many
CASCRLAGTYNEQFF,15,TRBV28,TRBJ2-1,few
CAWSVLGEKLFF,12,TRBV30,TRBJ1-4,few
CASSPQGPGANVLTF,15,TRBV7-3,TRBJ2-6,-
CPYPREPTDTQYF,13,TRBV28,TRBJ2-3,-
CAISLAGGRNEQFF,14,TRBV6-1,TRBJ2-1,-
CAISDSVLETQYF,13,TRBV10-3,TRBJ2-5,-
CASSPHSGQLQETQYF,16,TRBV9,TRBJ2-5,-
CASRPVNANTGELFF,15,TRBV28,TRBJ2-2,-
CASSQNYEQYF,11,TRBV5-1,TRBJ2-7,-
CASSRGATGVYGYTF,15,TRBV28,TRBJ1-2,-